This passage covers 14 T cell receptor beta chains from one sample sequenced in a study of blood T cells in healthy people across ages. Together with a sample-barcoded 5' primer, a J-beta primer mix was included in a second PCR lasting roughly 7 to 11 cycles. TCRdb reprocessed the 5' RACE reads with MiXCR, giving one entry per CDR3 protein. The profile shows some 1,800,000 distinct CDR3 sequences, 30% to 40% of them singletons. Sequences were obtained from blood. The receptors were sampled from a human donor in good health.

This clonotype was seen a few times. The rearrangement joins TRBV12-3 or TRBV12-4 to TRBJ2-7; D might be TRBD2 (6 bases). V lost 7 bases to trimming and J lost 3 bases, with 19 bases between them. The CDR3 runs to 15 residues. CDR3 coding DNA: TGTGCCAGCACCCCAGGGTCCCTCGGGGGCTACGAGCAGTACTTC. Its translation: CASTPGSLGGYEQYF.

V usage is TRBV9 and J usage is TRBJ2-1; 9 bases are a match to TRBD2. Germline CDR1 reads SGDLS; CDR2 reads YYNGEE. V was pared by 7 bases and J by 9 bases, with 8 bases of the junction left unmatched. The CDR3 is 13 residues long. The CDR3 region is CASGRGGAVEQFF. The DNA of the CDR3 is TGTGCCAGCGGACGCGGGGGGGCCGTTGAGCAGTTCTTC. The full variable domain, its missing parts supplied by reference TRBV9 and TRBJ2-1, is DSGVTQTPKHLITATGQRVTLRCSPRSGDLSVYWYQQSLDQGLQFLIQYYNGEERAKGNILERFSAQQFPDLHSELNLSSLELGDSALYFCASGRGGAVEQFFGPGTRLTVL.

The rearrangement joins TRBV7-2 to TRBJ2-7, with D perhaps matching TRBD1 or TRBD2 (5 bases each). With the DNA end fitting TRBJ2-5 better, the J assignment may be wrong. Germline V gene sequence: CDR1 SGHTA, CDR2 FQGNSA. The CDR3 is made up of 16 amino acids. The CDR3 is CASSFQITGTGETQYF. The CDR3 DNA follows: TGTGCCAGCAGTTTTCAGATAACCGGGACCGGAGAGACCCAGTACTTC.

The chain carries TRBV5-1 and TRBJ1-6, with D hard to call. V lost 1 base, J lost 7 bases, and 12 bases lay in between. Germline V gives CDR1 SGHRS, CDR2 YFSETQ. The CDR3 is 15 residues long. In DNA form, the CDR3 reads TGCGCCAGCAGCTTGTGGGGAGATCCCAATTCACCCCTCCACTTT. Its translation is CASSLWGDPNSPLHF.

The genes are TRBV9 and TRBJ2-7; 11 positions match TRBD2. The germline CDR1 and CDR2 sequences are SGDLS and YYNGEE. Trimming removed 6 bases from V and 5 bases from J; junction bases left unmatched: 7. This CDR3 has 14 residues. CDR3 amino acids: CASTVSGGADEQYF. The CDR3 DNA reads TGTGCCAGCACAGTTAGCGGGGGGGCCGACGAGCAGTACTTC.

This clonotype was seen a single time. The chain is built from TRBV6-2 or TRBV6-3 and TRBJ1-1, with D uncertain. CDR1 is MNHEY and CDR2 is SVGEGT in the germline V gene. CDR3 length: 12 amino acids. V lost 4 bases and J lost 6, with 9 bases in between. The CDR3 sequence: CASSSLSAEAFF. The CDR3 DNA follows: TGTGCCAGCAGTTCCCTTTCGGCTGAAGCTTTCTTT.

The rearrangement joins TRBV2 to TRBJ2-1; D is unresolved. This CDR3 is 16 amino acids long. V gave up 3 bases and J gave up 5 bases, with 17 bases separating them. The V gene's germline CDR1 is SNHLY and CDR2 FYNNEI. This chain's CDR3 is CASSDRLMWQNNEQFF. The CDR3 coding sequence is TGTGCCAGCAGTGACCGGTTGATGTGGCAAAACAATGAGCAGTTCTTC.

V is TRBV5-1 and J is TRBJ2-1; 10 bases are a match to TRBD2. The germline V gene encodes CDR1 SGHRS and CDR2 YFSETQ. The trim removed 4 bases at V and 7 bases at J, leaving 11 bases unmatched. The CDR3 has 16 residues. The chain's CDR3 is CASSLKRGGVLNEQFF. The CDR3 DNA is TGCGCCAGCAGCCTTAAGCGGGGGGGCGTCCTAAATGAGCAGTTCTTC.

To note about this clonotype: A much larger clone is a single base away; this may be a read error. The rearrangement joins TRBV29-1 to TRBJ2-1; TRBD1 agrees at 7 bases. Trimming took 4 bases from V and 13 from J; bases not matched to a gene: 19. This CDR3 spans 15 amino acids. Germline V gene sequence: CDR1 SQVTM, CDR2 ANQGSEA. The CDR3 protein is CSVGSPQGVLSNQFF. The CDR3 bases are TGCAGCGTTGGGTCCCCTCAGGGGGTCCTATCCAATCAGTTCTTC.

The rearrangement uses TRBV20-1 and TRBJ2-7, with 7 bases that match TRBD1. CDR3 length: 15 amino acids. The junction had 14 bases not matched to a gene; V was cut back by 0 bases and J by 9 bases. Germline-derived CDR1 and CDR2 are DFQATT and SNEGSKA (reference sequence). The CDR3 nucleotides read TGCAGTGCTAGAGATCCCTTGGGGAGAGGGGGCGGGCAGTACTTC. This encodes CSARDPLGRGGGQYF.

The CDR3 nucleotides read TGCAGTGCTAGTACATGGAGTAATAGCAATCAGCCCCAGCATTTT. Protein sequence: CSASTWSNSNQPQHF. The genes are TRBV20-1 and TRBJ1-5; no clear D gene. The germline V gene encodes CDR1 DFQATT and CDR2 SNEGSKA (reference sequence). V shed 3 bases and J shed 0 bases, with 12 bases lying between them. The CDR3 spans 15 residues.

V and J are TRBV7-9 and TRBJ2-7, with 7 bases fitting TRBD2. The CDR3 contains 14 residues. Per germline, CDR1 SEHNR and CDR2 FQNEAQ (reference sequence). V shed 3 bases and J 12 bases; nucleotides not matched to a gene: 14. The CDR3 protein is CASSFGGEGPYAYF. The CDR3 nucleotides read TGTGCCAGCAGCTTTGGGGGGGAGGGCCCCTACGCGTACTTC.

This chain joins TRBV9 and TRBJ2-1; unclear D gene. The ends were cut back, 1 base at V and 8 bases at J, with 7 bases in the middle. CDR3 length: 12 amino acids. Germline CDR1 and CDR2: SGDLS and YYNGEE. The chain's CDR3 is CASSVFNDEQFF. CDR3 nucleotide sequence: TGTGCCAGCAGCGTATTCAACGATGAGCAGTTCTTC.

This chain joins TRBV12-3 or TRBV12-4 and TRBJ1-1; no clear D. The CDR3 runs to 14 residues. V was shortened by 6 bases and J by 7 bases, with 18 bases between the two germline ends. Written as DNA, the CDR3 is TGTGCCAGCAGCCCCCATAGAAATGTCCTTGAAGCTTTCTTT. This gives the protein CASSPHRNVLEAFF.